The 22 T cell receptor beta chains below were found in one sample sequenced in a study of CXCR3-negative and CXCR3-positive naive CD8 T cells. The libraries of TRB cDNA were constructed through 5' RACE using UMI labels. TCRdb re-called the 5' RACE reads; every CDR3 protein appears as one record, without DNA. The sample totals about 53,000 distinct CDR3 sequences. The sample consisted of naive CXCR3- CD8+ T cells from blood. Specified subset: CD45RO-CCR7+CD27+CD95- naive CD8+ T cells lacking CXCR3 (TNR3-). Receptor source: a human donor in good health. Some clones in this sample may be carry-over from other donors' samples.

This sequence joins TRBV15 and TRBJ1-5; without DNA, the TCRdb call of TRBD1 cannot be checked. Germline assignment: CDR1 LNHNV and CDR2 YYDKDF (reference sequence). The CDR3 has 19 residues. The CDR3 here is CATSARVLQTGHHFEPQHF.

The chain has TRBV27 and TRBJ2-5; lacking DNA, the TRBD1 call made by TCRdb goes unchecked. The CDR3 consists of 13 residues. From germline, CDR1 is MNHEY and CDR2 SMNVEV (reference sequence). CDR3 in amino acids: CASSGPPLETQYF.

The chain links TRBV2 to TRBJ2-1; the D call of TRBD1 rests on TCRdb alone, since no DNA is present to check it. In germline, CDR1 is SNHLY, CDR2 FYNNEI. This CDR3 has 14 amino acids. CDR3 region: CASSEGAAYNEQFF.

The CDR3 region is CSVEFLTEGNEQYF. This rearrangement joins TRBV29-1 to TRBJ2-7. The CDR3 length is 14 residues. In germline, CDR1 is SQVTM, CDR2 ANQGSEA.

The rearrangement uses TRBV7-8 and TRBJ1-5; TCRdb's D call of TRBD1 is untestable without DNA. CDR3 length: 17 amino acids. Germline V gene sequence: CDR1 SGHVS, CDR2 FQNEAQ. This CDR3 reads CASSFGATGLGNQPQHF.

The V and J genes are TRBV29-1 and TRBJ2-7. Per the germline V gene, CDR1 is SQVTM and CDR2 is ANQGSEA. There are 12 residues in the CDR3. The CDR3 is CSAETGPYEQYF.

The chain is built from TRBV7-9 and TRBJ1-1; the D gene TCRdb calls, TRBD1, cannot be checked with no DNA. The germline gives CDR1 SEHNR, CDR2 FQNEAQ (reference sequence). The CDR3 consists of 14 residues. CDR3 residues: CASSLAGGYTEAFF.

The V and J genes are TRBV12-3 or TRBV12-4 and TRBJ1-5; the TCRdb D gene call, TRBD1, has no DNA to confirm it. CDR3 length: 14 residues. CDR3 protein: CASAWTGSNQPQHF.

The V and J genes are TRBV7-2 and TRBJ2-7; TCRdb's D call of TRBD1 is untestable without DNA. The CDR3 totals 15 residues. Germline V gene data show CDR1 as SGHTA and CDR2 as FQGNSA. CDR3 loop: CASSLGTGMAYEQYF.

This chain joins TRBV21-1 and TRBJ2-3. TRBV21-1 represents a pseudogene. CDR3 length: 16 residues. This CDR3 reads CASSKTTSGGTDTQYF.

V gene TRBV14 combines with J gene TRBJ2-1. The CDR3 loop spans 14 amino acids. Germline CDR1 is SGHDN and CDR2 is FVKESK. The CDR3 is CASSQAASYNEQFF.

The V and J genes are TRBV11-2 and TRBJ2-1. Germline V gives CDR1 SGHAT, CDR2 FQNNGV. This CDR3 region has 11 residues. The CDR3 protein is CASSFINEQFF.

The CDR3 sequence is CASSSNTEAFF. V gene TRBV2 combines with J gene TRBJ1-1. The CDR3 has 11 residues. Germline lookup yields CDR1 SNHLY and CDR2 FYNNEI.

This chain joins TRBV7-9 and TRBJ2-5; without DNA, the TCRdb call of TRBD1 cannot be checked. Germline values: CDR1 SEHNR, CDR2 FQNEAQ (reference sequence). The CDR3 has 15 amino acids. The CDR3 loop is CASSPSEGQQETQYF.

The chain couples TRBV28 to TRBJ2-7; the TCRdb D gene call, TRBD1, has no DNA to confirm it. Per germline, CDR1 MDHEN and CDR2 SYDVKM. There are 14 residues in the CDR3. The CDR3: CASRPTDRTYEQYF.

The chain employs TRBV29-1 and TRBJ2-1; the TCRdb D gene call, TRBD1, has no DNA to confirm it. This CDR3 is built from 14 residues. The germline CDR1 and CDR2 sequences are SQVTM and ANQGSEA. The CDR3 reads CSVEGPGQPNEQFF.

The CDR3 protein is CASSQSRITIAKNIQYF. The chain employs TRBV23-1 and TRBJ2-4. TRBV23-1 is sorted into the ORF group, with uncertain function. This CDR3 has 17 residues.

The gene calls are TRBV5-5 and TRBJ2-7; TCRdb picks TRBD1, but there is no DNA to check that call. Germline CDR1 is SGHKS and CDR2 is YYEKEE (reference sequence). CDR3 size: 20 residues. This CDR3 is CASSGSTTGKESDGVFKQYF.

The J gene is TRBJ2-7, the V gene TRBV20-1. The V gene's germline CDR1 is DFQATT and CDR2 SNEGSKA (reference sequence). This CDR3 has 12 residues. The CDR3 sequence: CSARETGYEQYF.

The chain has TRBV5-6 and TRBJ2-3. Germline V CDR1 and CDR2: SGHDT, YYEEEE. The CDR3 consists of 13 residues. The CDR3 region is CASSRRLPDTQYF.

V is TRBV7-6 and J is TRBJ2-6; TCRdb names TRBD1, which stays unverified in the absence of DNA. The CDR3 extends over 17 amino acids. In germline, CDR1 is SGHVS, CDR2 FNYEAQ. CDR3 sequence: CASSLYDRVSGANVLTF.

The rearrangement links TRBV20-1 to TRBJ2-2; there is no DNA to check the TCRdb D call of TRBD1. The CDR3 extends over 18 amino acids. Germline V gene sequence: CDR1 DFQATT, CDR2 SNEGSKA (reference sequence). CDR3 sequence: CSARVPTLGGSFTGELFF.